Listed below are T cell receptor beta chains from one sample, sequenced in a study of OX40 agonist ivuxolimab in advanced cancers. This table comes from immunoSEQ multiplex PCR, and its TCRdb copy is limited to in-frame clones, with some not included. Here the sample spans approximately 19,000 clones, 70% to 90% being singletons. The specimen comprised CD4+ or CD8+ T cells sorted from blood, sampled in a trial of the OX40 agonist ivuxolimab. These receptors all stem from an adult with an advanced solid tumor such as melanoma, head and neck, liver or kidney cancer. The conserved cysteine and the conserved F or W are not part of the CDR3 here. Fields, in order: V gene, CDR3 length, J gene, CDR3 protein.

v_call: TRBV2
cdr3_length: 13
j_call: TRBJ2-3
cdr3_aa: ASSEMGLRTDTQY

v_call: TRBV19
cdr3_length: 13
j_call: TRBJ2-1
cdr3_aa: ASKGGLVYGNEQF

v_call: TRBV27
cdr3_length: 13
j_call: TRBJ2-3
cdr3_aa: ASTPTGWLTDTQY

v_call: TRBV30
cdr3_length: 11
j_call: TRBJ2-1
cdr3_aa: AWNSETYNEQF

v_call: TRBV27
cdr3_length: 12
j_call: TRBJ2-1
cdr3_aa: ASSLGSPYNEQF

v_call: TRBV7-9
cdr3_length: 13
j_call: TRBJ2-7
cdr3_aa: ASSSLAGGLYEQY

v_call: TRBV9
cdr3_length: 15
j_call: TRBJ1-5
cdr3_aa: ASSVGAGGDSNQPQH

v_call: TRBV4-1
cdr3_length: 16
j_call: TRBJ1-1
cdr3_aa: ASSSPGQGALLYTEAF

v_call: TRBV6-1
cdr3_length: 12
j_call: TRBJ2-5
cdr3_aa: AIQAGGGQETQY

v_call: TRBV9
cdr3_length: 10
j_call: TRBJ2-1
cdr3_aa: ASSSRGVGQF

v_call: TRBV6-4
cdr3_length: 12
j_call: TRBJ2-1
cdr3_aa: ASSGSEGSDEQF

v_call: TRBV14
cdr3_length: 16
j_call: TRBJ2-2
cdr3_aa: ASSSLDRVILGTGELF

v_call: TRBV7-3
cdr3_length: 13
j_call: TRBJ2-1
cdr3_aa: ASSFGQGLYNEQF